In this sample, the clone carrying this TCR beta chain turned up many times. Its antigen remains unknown. Amplification of TCR beta CDR3 regions used RNA as the template. Carried out on the TCR CDR3, a first-round RT-PCR used the HTBI primer set. TCRdb used MiXCR to reprocess the multiplex PCR reads, holding one entry per CDR3 protein. The data contain some 460,000 distinct CDR3 sequences, approximately 14% of them singletons. In germline, CDR1 is KGHSH, CDR2 LQKENI. The V gene lost 3 bases and the J gene lost 5 bases, with 19 bases spanning the gap. The CDR3 sequence is 16 residues long. This sample is part of a study of T cells in Graves' hyperthyroidism and ophthalmopathy. Findings and limits, study-wide: Most thyroid clonotypes that were expanded above 0.001 also turned up in blood.

Isolation of PBMCs was performed on around 10 ml fresh peripheral blood. This chain joins TRBV18 and TRBJ1-1; tentatively, D is TRBD1 (5 bases). The receptor was derived from a woman in her late teens or twenties with Graves' hyperthyroidism. Input material: blood. This CDR3 reads CASSPNGTPMGTEAFF. As DNA, the CDR3 is TGTGCCAGCTCACCCAACGGGACTCCCATGGGGACTGAAGCTTTCTTT. Variable domain in full (rest from reference TRBV18 and TRBJ1-1): NAGVMQNPRHLVRRRGQEARLRCSPMKGHSHVYWYRQLPEEGLKFMVYLQKENIIDESGMPKERFSAEFPKEGPSILRIQQVVRGDSAAYFCASSPNGTPMGTEAFFGQGTRLTVV.